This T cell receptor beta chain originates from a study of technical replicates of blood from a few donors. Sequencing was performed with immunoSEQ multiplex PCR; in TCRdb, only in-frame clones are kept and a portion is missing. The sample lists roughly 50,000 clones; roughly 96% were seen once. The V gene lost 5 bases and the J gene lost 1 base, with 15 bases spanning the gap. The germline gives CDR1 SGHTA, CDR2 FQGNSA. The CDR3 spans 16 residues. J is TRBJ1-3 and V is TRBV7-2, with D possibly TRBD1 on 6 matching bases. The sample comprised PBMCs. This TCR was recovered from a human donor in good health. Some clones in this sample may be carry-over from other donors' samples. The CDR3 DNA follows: TGTGCCAGCAGCCCACAGGGAGTTCCTTCTGGAAACACCATATATTTT. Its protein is CASSPQGVPSGNTIYF.